These 30 T cell receptor beta chains came from one sample sequenced in a study of somatic mutations in cytotoxic T cells in rheumatoid arthritis (dated by TCRdb to the late 2010s). Library construction relied on the immunoSEQ multiplex PCR assay. Not all clones reach the TCRdb copy of this immuneACCESS table, which keeps in-frame sequences only. Checked studies attribute under half of the gap to unresolved V genes and leave the rest unexplained. Across this sample there are roughly 18,000 clones, with roughly four fifths seen only once. 11% of the sample comes from the top ten. Sequencing was done on a sample of CD8+ T cells sorted from blood. Every receptor here comes from a man between 18 and 35 years old with rheumatoid arthritis.

The chain employs TRBV18 and TRBJ2-7; the match to TRBD1 covers 7 bases. This CDR3 contains 15 residues. With V trimmed by 3 bases and J by 2 bases, 7 bases remained unmatched. Looked up from germline, CDR1 is KGHSH and CDR2 is LQKENI. The CDR3 is CASSPTGKQTYEQYF. CDR3 coding DNA: TGTGCCAGCTCACCGACAGGGAAACAAACCTACGAGCAGTACTTC.

The chain combines TRBV30 with TRBJ1-2; no firm D call. Germline V gene lookup returns CDR1 GTSNPN and CDR2 SVGIG (reference sequence). This CDR3 region has 11 residues. Trimming stripped 5 bases from V and 7 bases from J, with 11 bases between. For the CDR3, the DNA is TGTGCCTGGGCTCCCCCGGGTGGCTACACCTTC. Translating it yields CAWAPPGGYTF.

The gene calls are TRBV6-6 and TRBJ2-2; 9 bases map to TRBD1. The CDR3 covers 15 residues. Losses at the gene ends were 6 bases for V and 4 bases for J; bases not matched to a gene: 6. The germline V gene has CDR1 MNHNY and CDR2 SVGAGI (reference sequence). CDR3 region: CASSPGTGRTGELFF. CDR3 in DNA: TGTGCCAGCAGCCCCGGGACAGGGCGCACCGGGGAGCTGTTTTTT.

The V and J genes are TRBV15 and TRBJ1-2; tentative D call: TRBD1 (5 bases). This CDR3 is built from 16 residues. Germline V gene lookup returns CDR1 LNHNV and CDR2 YYDKDF (reference sequence). Trimming took 2 bases from V and 4 from J, leaving 17 bases between them. DNA for the CDR3: TGTGCCACCAGCAGACGGGGGAGAGCGGAGGTCTATGGCTACACCTTC. It translates to CATSRRGRAEVYGYTF.

The J gene is TRBJ1-2, the V gene TRBV4-3; 8 bases match TRBD1. Germline trimming cut 8 bases from V and 3 bases from J; bases unmatched to any gene: 11. Germline values: CDR1 LGHNA, CDR2 YSLEER. This CDR3 has 15 residues. In nucleotides, the CDR3 is TGCGCCAGCGGCTGGGGACAGGCGAGGCACTATGGCTACACCTTC. Its protein is CASGWGQARHYGYTF.

The chain carries TRBV5-4 and TRBJ1-2; D is ambiguous. The germline gives CDR1 SGHNT, CDR2 YYREEE (reference sequence). The CDR3 extends over 13 amino acids. Trimming cost V 4 bases and J 5 bases, with 12 bases left between them. CDR3 loop: CASSTVGQYGYTF. The DNA of the CDR3 is TGTGCCAGCAGCACCGTGGGCCAGTATGGCTACACCTTC.

The V call is TRBV6-5, the J call TRBJ2-2, with no clear D. V dropped 5 bases and J dropped 1 base, with 2 bases sitting between them. This CDR3 is 12 amino acids long. Germline CDR1 reads MNHEY; CDR2 reads SVGAGI. This CDR3 reads CASSGNTGELFF. CDR3 DNA sequence: TGTGCCAGCAGTGGGAACACCGGGGAGCTGTTTTTT.

The J gene is TRBJ2-5, the V gene TRBV7-8; D perhaps matches TRBD1 (5 bases). With 4 bases removed from V and 1 base from J, the gap between germline ends came to 16 bases. The CDR3 spans 16 residues. The germline CDR1 and CDR2 sequences are SGHVS and FQNEAQ. The CDR3 DNA follows: TGTGCCAGCAGCTGGGTCCCAGGGTTAGGCCAAGAGACCCAGTACTTC. It encodes CASSWVPGLGQETQYF.

J is TRBJ2-7 and V is TRBV5-4; weak D call: TRBD2 (7 bases). Germline V gene sequence: CDR1 SGHNT, CDR2 YYREEE (reference sequence). The V gene lost 3 bases and the J gene lost 6 bases, with 13 bases spanning the gap. The CDR3 contains 13 residues. The CDR3 here is CASSYGGPSEQYF. The CDR3 region has the DNA TGTGCCAGCAGCTACGGGGGGCCAAGCGAGCAGTACTTC.

The table lists this clone with a few counts. V usage is TRBV25-1 and J usage is TRBJ1-6, with 7 bases matching TRBD1. The J segment lost 11 bases and the V segment lost 4 bases, leaving 2 bases of the junction unmatched. There are 12 residues in the CDR3. Germline CDR1 reads MGHDK; CDR2 reads SYGVNS. The CDR3 reads CASSVGTAPLHF. CDR3 coding DNA: TGTGCCAGCAGTGTTGGGACAGCACCCCTCCACTTT.

This clone was seen only once. DNA for the CDR3: TGTGCCAGCAGTGAAGGACTAGCCACAGATACGCAGTATTTT. This sequence encodes CASSEGLATDTQYF. This rearrangement joins TRBV6-1 to TRBJ2-3; 7 bases line up with TRBD2. V shed 1 base, J shed 2 bases, and the junction held 0 bases outside the gene matches. This CDR3 is 14 amino acids long. From germline, CDR1 is MNHNS and CDR2 SASEGT.

This chain uses TRBV5-4 with TRBJ1-2; D unresolved. The germline V gene encodes CDR1 SGHNT and CDR2 YYREEE (reference sequence). V lost 0 bases, J lost 0 bases, and 9 bases lay in between. The CDR3 has 15 amino acids. CDR3 coding DNA: TGTGCCAGCAGCTTGGGGAGTACAGCTAACTATGGCTACACCTTC. Protein sequence: CASSLGSTANYGYTF.

CDR3 amino acids: CASSRQSSYEQYF. The DNA of the CDR3 is TGTGCCAGCAGCAGACAGAGCTCCTACGAGCAGTACTTC. The genes are TRBV27 and TRBJ2-7, with D possibly matching TRBD1 (5 bases). The CDR3 length is 13 residues. Trimming pared 6 bases from V and 0 bases from J, leaving 9 bases between. Germline V CDR1 and CDR2: MNHEY, SMNVEV (reference sequence).

This chain connects TRBV9 to TRBJ2-7, with TRBD2 identical over 8 bases. CDR3 size: 15 residues. The trim removed 0 bases at V and 2 bases at J, leaving 4 bases unmatched. Germline lookup yields CDR1 SGDLS and CDR2 YYNGEE. The CDR3 sequence is CASSVEVAGPYEQYF. DNA for the CDR3: TGTGCCAGCAGCGTAGAAGTAGCGGGGCCCTACGAGCAGTACTTC. The full variable domain, with the rest looked up from reference TRBV9 and TRBJ2-7, is DSGVTQTPKHLITATGQRVTLRCSPRSGDLSVYWYQQSLDQGLQFLIQYYNGEERAKGNILERFSAQQFPDLHSELNLSSLELGDSALYFCASSVEVAGPYEQYFGPGTRLTVT.

This chain connects TRBV15 to TRBJ2-1; possible D gene TRBD1, 5 bases. Germline-derived CDR1 and CDR2 are LNHNV and YYDKDF (reference sequence). Trimming took 3 bases from V and 0 from J, leaving 9 bases between them. The CDR3 length is 15 residues. CDR3 sequence: CATSRDISSYNEQFF. The CDR3 nucleotides are TGTGCCACCAGCAGGGACATTTCCTCCTACAATGAGCAGTTCTTC.

The chain is built from TRBV6-1 and TRBJ1-5, with D maybe TRBD1 (6 bases). Trimming left V 1 base short and J 4 bases short, with 14 bases between. Germline loops: CDR1 MNHNS, CDR2 SASEGT. The CDR3 sequence is 16 residues long. The CDR3 DNA follows: TGTGCCAGCAGTGAAGATGTGGACAGAGTAAATCAGCCCCAGCATTTT. As protein: CASSEDVDRVNQPQHF.

V is TRBV6-6 and J is TRBJ2-3, with D maybe TRBD2 (6 bases). The length of the CDR3 is 14 residues. The V end was cut by 1 base, the J end by 2 bases, with 7 bases between. Germline assignment: CDR1 MNHNY and CDR2 SVGAGI (reference sequence). CDR3 coding DNA: TGTGCCAGCAGTTACTGGGACTCCACAGATACGCAGTATTTT. It encodes CASSYWDSTDTQYF.

This clone was counted a single time. This chain connects TRBV13 to TRBJ2-7; 14 bases are a match to TRBD2. V dropped 4 bases and J dropped 6; count of bases not matched to a gene: 5. CDR3 length: 15 residues. Looked up from germline, CDR1 is PRHDT and CDR2 is FYEKMQ (reference sequence). CDR3 sequence: CASSSTSGGAVEQYF. For the CDR3, the DNA is TGTGCCAGCAGCTCGACTAGCGGGGGGGCAGTCGAGCAGTACTTC.

V and J are TRBV4-3 and TRBJ1-2; D gene ambiguous. V lost 3 bases, J lost 3 bases, and 20 bases lay in between. CDR1 is LGHNA, CDR2 YSLEER, per germline. The CDR3 is 17 residues long. CDR3 residues: CASSQGRDLERYYGYTF. CDR3 sequence (DNA): TGCGCCAGCAGCCAGGGCCGGGATCTCGAAAGGTACTATGGCTACACCTTC.

This chain joins TRBV21-1 and TRBJ1-2. TRBV21-1 has pseudogene status. This CDR3 is built from 17 residues. The CDR3 here is CASSALRRSLANYGYTF. As DNA, the CDR3 is TGTGCCAGCAGCGCACTACGGCGCAGCCTAGCTAACTATGGCTACACCTTC.

The chain joins TRBV28 to TRBJ2-7, with D hard to call. Germline CDR1 is MDHEN and CDR2 is SYDVKM. The V end was cut by 3 bases, the J end by 4 bases, with 10 bases between. CDR3 length: 13 amino acids. CDR3 protein: CASSFGAGYEQYF. DNA of the CDR3: TGTGCCAGCAGTTTTGGTGCAGGTTACGAGCAGTACTTC.

The V gene is TRBV28, the J gene TRBJ1-1; TRBD1 matches at 7 bases. Looked up from germline, CDR1 is MDHEN and CDR2 is SYDVKM. V lost 4 bases, J lost 0 bases, and 11 bases stayed unmatched. CDR3 length: 17 amino acids. CDR3 coding DNA: TGTGCCAGCAGTTGGGTTACAGGGGTGAGGCTGAACACTGAAGCTTTCTTT. Its protein product is CASSWVTGVRLNTEAFF.

To note about this clone: The sample contains more than one DNA sequence encoding this CDR3. The chain carries TRBV5-1 and TRBJ2-7; TRBD1 aligns across 11 bases. V was pared by 0 bases and J by 5 bases, with 4 bases of the junction left unmatched. The CDR3 has 15 residues. Germline V CDR1 and CDR2: SGHRS, YFSETQ. CDR3 sequence reads: CASSLEGQGADEQYF. The CDR3 bases are TGCGCCAGCAGCTTGGAAGGACAGGGGGCCGACGAGCAGTACTTC.

The chain recombines TRBV7-9 with TRBJ2-5, with 12 bases aligning to TRBD1. CDR1 is SEHNR, CDR2 FQNEAQ, per germline (reference sequence). The CDR3 runs to 15 residues. V dropped 5 bases and J dropped 6; count of bases not matched to a gene: 7. The CDR3, as DNA: TGTGCCAGCAGCCCCGTCGGGACAGGGGGCAAGACCCAGTACTTC. This codes for CASSPVGTGGKTQYF. Full variable domain (outside the CDR3, taken from reference TRBV7-9 and TRBJ2-5): DTGVSQNPRHKITKRGQNVTFRCDPISEHNRLYWYRQTLGQGPEFLTYFQNEAQLEKSRLLSDRFSAERPKGSFSTLEIQRTEQGDSAMYLCASSPVGTGGKTQYFGPGTRLLVL.

The rearrangement links TRBV30 to TRBJ1-3; a weak D match, TRBD1 (5 bases). The CDR3 contains 15 residues. Trimming removed 0 bases at V and 3 bases at J, with 12 bases between. CDR1 GTSNPN and CDR2 SVGIG come from the germline V gene (reference sequence). The CDR3 region has the DNA TGTGCCTGGAGTGTGGAGGGGATTTATGGAAACACCATATATTTT. It translates to CAWSVEGIYGNTIYF.

The chain employs TRBV21-1 and TRBJ2-2; the D call in the table, TRBD1, was not verified against the DNA. TRBV21-1 counts as a pseudogene. The CDR3 covers 16 residues. The CDR3 here is CASSKVDRGQAGELFF. CDR3 nucleotides: TGTGCCAGCAGCAAAGTAGACAGGGGGCAAGCCGGGGAGCTGTTTTTT.

The CDR3 nucleotides are TGTGCCAGCAGTGAAAAGGCGGGGGGCGTTAATGAGCAGTTCTTC. Its translation: CASSEKAGGVNEQFF. The V call is TRBV6-1, the J call TRBJ2-1, with TRBD2 matching over 8 bases. CDR1 MNHNS and CDR2 SASEGT come from the germline V gene. The CDR3 extends over 15 amino acids. Trimming at V came to 2 bases and at J to 7 bases, leaving 7 bases not matched to a gene.

This chain links TRBV4-2 with TRBJ1-3; 7 bases fit TRBD1. Unmatched junction bases numbered 5, after V lost 0 bases and J lost 3 bases. CDR1 is LGHNA, CDR2 YNFKEQ, per germline. The CDR3 loop spans 16 amino acids. CDR3 region: CASSQDPRGFGNTIYF. In DNA, the CDR3 is TGTGCCAGCAGCCAAGATCCCAGGGGGTTTGGAAACACCATATATTTT.

The rearrangement uses TRBV15 and TRBJ2-7; 7 bases are shared with TRBD1. Germline lookup yields CDR1 LNHNV and CDR2 YYDKDF (reference sequence). The CDR3 is 15 amino acids. The junction had 7 bases not matched to a gene; V was cut back by 3 bases and J by 2 bases. In nucleotides, the CDR3 is TGTGCCACCAGCAGGGAACTGACAGGGCCCTACGAGCAGTACTTC. It specifies CATSRELTGPYEQYF.

The J gene is TRBJ2-3, the V gene TRBV27; 15 bases map to TRBD2. Germline CDR1 and CDR2: MNHEY and SMNVEV (reference sequence). V was pared by 6 bases and J by 3 bases, with 13 bases of the junction left unmatched. The CDR3 has 19 amino acids. CDR3 in amino acids: CASRDHEGLAGGLTDTQYF. The CDR3 DNA sequence: TGTGCCAGCAGGGATCACGAGGGACTAGCGGGGGGACTAACAGATACGCAGTATTTT.